Given below is one T cell receptor (beta chain) in context. The antigen remains unidentified. One end of the junction is discordant with germline, which a read error may explain. These data originate in a study of graft-versus-host responses after intestinal transplantation. In the study overall: Transplants were multivisceral, liver-intestinal, or isolated intestinal.

CDR3 length: 16 amino acids. Germline lookup yields CDR1 MGHRA and CDR2 YSYEKL. Measured with immunoSEQ multiplex PCR; TCRdb has only the in-frame clones, and not every one. The data show around 87,000 clones, with roughly 92% seen just once and around 0.38% held by the top ten. The chain uses TRBV4-1 and TRBJ2-5, with TRBD1 identical over 7 bases. Source: unstimulated CD8+ T cells sorted from spleen or lymph node cells, taken before transplant. This receptor was obtained from a human donor who was the organ donor for an intestinal transplant. CDR3: CVSSQEGQRGAETQYF. CDR3 in DNA: TGCGTCAGCAGCCAAGAGGGACAGAGGGGTGCGGAGACCCAGTACTTC.